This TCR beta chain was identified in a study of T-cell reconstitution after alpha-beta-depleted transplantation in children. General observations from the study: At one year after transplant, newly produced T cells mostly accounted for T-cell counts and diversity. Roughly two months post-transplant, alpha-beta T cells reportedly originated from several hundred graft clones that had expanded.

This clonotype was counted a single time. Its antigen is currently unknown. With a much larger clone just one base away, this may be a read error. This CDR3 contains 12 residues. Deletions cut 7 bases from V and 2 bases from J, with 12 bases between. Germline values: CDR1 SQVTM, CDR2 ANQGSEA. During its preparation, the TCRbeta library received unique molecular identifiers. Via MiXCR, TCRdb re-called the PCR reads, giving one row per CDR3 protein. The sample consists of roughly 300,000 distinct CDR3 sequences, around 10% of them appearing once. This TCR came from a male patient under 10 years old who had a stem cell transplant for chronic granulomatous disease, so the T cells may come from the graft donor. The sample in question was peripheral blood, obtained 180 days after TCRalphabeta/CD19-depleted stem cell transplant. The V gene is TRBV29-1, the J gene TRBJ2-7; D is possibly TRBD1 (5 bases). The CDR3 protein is CSALDTAYEQYF. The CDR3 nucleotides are TGCAGCGCACTGGACACAGCCTACGAGCAGTACTTC.